This T cell receptor (beta chain) was sequenced in a study of read filtering for tumor transcriptome and immune sequencing. Across the study: DNase treatment preceded whole-transcriptome library preparation. General study points: IR-seq captured clonotypes deeper and more reliably than RNA-seq. The CD138-negative fraction was mixed bone marrow immune cells, not pure T cells.

Molecular barcoded adaptors covering alpha/delta and beta/gamma chains were used on around 370 ng RNA. TCRdb recomputed calls from the reads with MiXCR, one row per CDR3 protein. The table has more than 70,000 distinct CDR3 sequences, around a fifth seen once; the top ten hold about an eighth. Per germline, CDR1 SGHVS and CDR2 FQNEAQ. Trimming left V 1 base short and J 2 bases short, with 9 bases between. The CDR3 covers 15 residues. This clonotype was seen many times. Its antigen is as yet unknown. The sequence was obtained from a donor aged 40 or older with multiple myeloma. Material for sequencing was a population of CD138-negative cells sorted from bone marrow. This sequence joins TRBV7-8 and TRBJ1-5; D ambiguous. The CDR3: CASSLGLIGNQPQHF. The CDR3, as DNA: TGTGCCAGCAGCTTAGGGTTAATTGGCAATCAGCCCCAGCATTTT.